A single T cell receptor (beta chain) is shown here with its context. Its antigen is not known. This PCR relied on a set of 60 Vbeta primers and 13 Jbeta primers. This table comes from immunoSEQ multiplex PCR, and its TCRdb copy is limited to in-frame clones, with some not included. Of 180,000 or so clones listed, around 80% are singletons. The record originates from a study of cytomegalovirus exposure and HLA in healthy donors. The CDR3 consists of 14 residues. The germline gives CDR1 MNHNS, CDR2 SASEGT. V was cut by 2 bases and J by 2 bases, with 10 bases left in between. Findings and limits, study-wide: More than 150 TCR beta chains were listed as cytomegalovirus-associated. A missense variant in DCLRE1C was later tied to TCR beta V- and J-gene trimming.

The chain carries TRBV6-1 and TRBJ2-7; D is undetermined. The sample comprised PBMCs. The TCR was taken from a girl between 5 and 17 years old in good health and CMV-seropositive. CDR3 protein: CASSERRKTYEQYF. CDR3 nucleotides: TGTGCCAGCAGTGAACGGCGGAAGACCTACGAGCAGTACTTC.